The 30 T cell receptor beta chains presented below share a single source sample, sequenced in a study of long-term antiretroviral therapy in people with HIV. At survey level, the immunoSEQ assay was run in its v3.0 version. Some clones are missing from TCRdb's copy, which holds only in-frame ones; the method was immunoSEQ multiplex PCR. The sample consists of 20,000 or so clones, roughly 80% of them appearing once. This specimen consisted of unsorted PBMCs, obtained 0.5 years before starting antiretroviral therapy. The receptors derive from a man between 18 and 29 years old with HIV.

The CDR3 here is CASSIVPGPRYEQYF. CDR3 DNA sequence: TGTGCCAGTAGTATAGTTCCGGGGCCCAGGTACGAGCAGTACTTC. The rearrangement uses TRBV19 and TRBJ2-7, with D perhaps matching TRBD1 or TRBD2 (5 bases each). The CDR3 loop spans 15 amino acids. From germline, CDR1 is LNHDA and CDR2 SQIVND (reference sequence). Trimming removed 1 base from V and 4 bases from J, with 14 bases in between.

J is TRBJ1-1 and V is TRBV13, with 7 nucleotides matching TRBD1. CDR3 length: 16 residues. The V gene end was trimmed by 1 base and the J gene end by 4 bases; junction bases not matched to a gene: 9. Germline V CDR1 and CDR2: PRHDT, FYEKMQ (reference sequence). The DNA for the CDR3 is TGTGCCAGCAGCTTAGCAGATGAGGGGGCAGGCACTGAAGCTTTCTTT. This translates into CASSLADEGAGTEAFF.

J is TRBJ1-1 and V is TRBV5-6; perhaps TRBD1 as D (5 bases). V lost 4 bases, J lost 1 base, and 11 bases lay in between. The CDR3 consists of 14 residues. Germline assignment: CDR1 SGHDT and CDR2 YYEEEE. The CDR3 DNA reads TGTGCCAGCAGCGGGGGGGGACCGAACACTGAAGCTTTCTTT. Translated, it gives CASSGGGPNTEAFF.

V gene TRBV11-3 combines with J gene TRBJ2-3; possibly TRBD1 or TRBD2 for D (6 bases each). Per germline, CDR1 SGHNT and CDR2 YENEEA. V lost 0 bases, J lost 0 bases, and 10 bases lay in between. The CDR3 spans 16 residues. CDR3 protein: CASSLEGGRSTDTQYF. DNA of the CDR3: TGTGCCAGCAGCTTAGAAGGGGGGCGTAGCACAGATACGCAGTATTTT.

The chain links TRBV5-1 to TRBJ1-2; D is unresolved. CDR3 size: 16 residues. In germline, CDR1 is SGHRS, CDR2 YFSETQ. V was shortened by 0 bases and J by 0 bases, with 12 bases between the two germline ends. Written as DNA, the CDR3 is TGCGCCAGCAGCTTGGTCGGACTTCAACCTAACTATGGCTACACCTTC. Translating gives CASSLVGLQPNYGYTF. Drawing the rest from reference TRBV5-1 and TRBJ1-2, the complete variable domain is KAGVTQTPRYLIKTRGQQVTLSCSPISGHRSVSWYQQTPGQGLQFLFEYFSETQRNKGNFPGRFSGRQFSNSRSEMNVSTLELGDSALYLCASSLVGLQPNYGYTFGSGTRLTVV.

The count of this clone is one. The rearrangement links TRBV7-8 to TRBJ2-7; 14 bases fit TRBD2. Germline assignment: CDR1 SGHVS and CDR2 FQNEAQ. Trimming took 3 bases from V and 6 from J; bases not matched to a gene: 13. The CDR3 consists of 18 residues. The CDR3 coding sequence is TGTGCCAGCAGCTTTTGGGGGACTAGCGGGAGCTACAATCGCGAGCAGTACTTC. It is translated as CASSFWGTSGSYNREQYF.

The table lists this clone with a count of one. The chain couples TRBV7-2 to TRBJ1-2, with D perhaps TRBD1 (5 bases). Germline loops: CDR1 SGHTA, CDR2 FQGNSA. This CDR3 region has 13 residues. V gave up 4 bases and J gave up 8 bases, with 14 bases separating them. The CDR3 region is CASSSGPGGGYTF. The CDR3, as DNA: TGTGCCAGCAGCTCAGGGCCTGGGGGAGGCTACACCTTC.

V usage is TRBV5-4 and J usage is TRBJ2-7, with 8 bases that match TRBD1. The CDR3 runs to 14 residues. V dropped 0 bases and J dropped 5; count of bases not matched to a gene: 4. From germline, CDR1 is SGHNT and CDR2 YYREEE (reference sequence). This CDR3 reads CASSLGQGANEQYF. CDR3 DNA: TGTGCCAGCAGCTTGGGCCAGGGGGCGAACGAGCAGTACTTC.

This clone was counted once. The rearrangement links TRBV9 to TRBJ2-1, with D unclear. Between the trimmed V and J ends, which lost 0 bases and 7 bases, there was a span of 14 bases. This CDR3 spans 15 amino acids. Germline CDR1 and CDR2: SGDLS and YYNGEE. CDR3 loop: CASSVDGKVLNEQFF. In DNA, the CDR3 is TGTGCCAGCAGCGTAGATGGGAAGGTTCTGAATGAGCAGTTCTTC.

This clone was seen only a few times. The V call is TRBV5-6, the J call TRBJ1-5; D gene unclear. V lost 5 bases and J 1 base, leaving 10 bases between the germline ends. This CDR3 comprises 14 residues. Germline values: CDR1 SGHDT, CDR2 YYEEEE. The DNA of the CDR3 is TGTGCCAGCAGTGGAATAGGGAGCAATCAGCCCCAGCATTTT. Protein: CASSGIGSNQPQHF.

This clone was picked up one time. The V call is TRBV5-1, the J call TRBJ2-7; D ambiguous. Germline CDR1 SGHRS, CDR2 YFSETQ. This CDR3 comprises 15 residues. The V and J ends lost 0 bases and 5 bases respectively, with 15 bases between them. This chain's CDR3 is CASSLEVGILHEQYF. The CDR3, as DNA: TGCGCCAGCAGCTTGGAAGTGGGGATCCTTCACGAGCAGTACTTC.

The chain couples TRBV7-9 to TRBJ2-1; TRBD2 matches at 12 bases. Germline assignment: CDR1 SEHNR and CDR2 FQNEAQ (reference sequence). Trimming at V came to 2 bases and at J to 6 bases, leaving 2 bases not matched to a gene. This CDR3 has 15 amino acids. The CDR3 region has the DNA TGTGCCAGCAGCTTAAGGACTAGCGGGACCAATGAGCAGTTCTTC. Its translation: CASSLRTSGTNEQFF.

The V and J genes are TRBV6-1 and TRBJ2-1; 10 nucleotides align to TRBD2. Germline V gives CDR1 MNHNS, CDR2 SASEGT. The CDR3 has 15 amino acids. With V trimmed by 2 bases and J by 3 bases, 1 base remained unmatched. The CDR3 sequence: CASSETSGDYNEQFF. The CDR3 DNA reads TGTGCCAGCAGTGAAACTAGCGGGGACTACAATGAGCAGTTCTTC.

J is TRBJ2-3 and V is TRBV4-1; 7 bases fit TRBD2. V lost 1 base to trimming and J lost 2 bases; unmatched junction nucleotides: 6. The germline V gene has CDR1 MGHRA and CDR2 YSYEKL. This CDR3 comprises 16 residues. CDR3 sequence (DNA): TGCGCCAGCAGCCAAGTTGCGGGAGTTGACACAGATACGCAGTATTTT. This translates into CASSQVAGVDTDTQYF.

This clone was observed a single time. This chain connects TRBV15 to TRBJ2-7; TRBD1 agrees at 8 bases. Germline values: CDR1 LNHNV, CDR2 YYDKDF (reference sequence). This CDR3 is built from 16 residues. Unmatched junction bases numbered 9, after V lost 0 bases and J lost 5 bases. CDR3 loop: CATSRDRAGGIHEQYF. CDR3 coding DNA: TGTGCCACCAGCAGAGATAGGGCAGGGGGCATCCACGAGCAGTACTTC. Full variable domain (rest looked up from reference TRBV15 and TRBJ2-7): DAMVIQNPRYQVTQFGKPVTLSCSQTLNHNVMYWYQQKSSQAPKLLFHYYDKDFNNEADTPDNFQSRRPNTSFCFLDIRSPGLGDTAMYLCATSRDRAGGIHEQYFGPGTRLTVT.

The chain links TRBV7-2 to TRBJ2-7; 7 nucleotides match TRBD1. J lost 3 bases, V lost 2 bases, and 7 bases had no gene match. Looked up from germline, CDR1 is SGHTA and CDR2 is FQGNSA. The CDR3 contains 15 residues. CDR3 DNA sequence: TGTGCCAGCAGCTTACCAGGACAGGTGGACTACGAGCAGTACTTC. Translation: CASSLPGQVDYEQYF.

DNA of the CDR3: TGCAGCTTGGGGGACGGCTACGAGCAGTACTTC. This codes for CSLGDGYEQYF. The chain has TRBV20-1 and TRBJ2-7; D may match TRBD1 or TRBD2 (5 bases each). The germline V gene has CDR1 DFQATT and CDR2 SNEGSKA (reference sequence). The CDR3 is 11 amino acids.

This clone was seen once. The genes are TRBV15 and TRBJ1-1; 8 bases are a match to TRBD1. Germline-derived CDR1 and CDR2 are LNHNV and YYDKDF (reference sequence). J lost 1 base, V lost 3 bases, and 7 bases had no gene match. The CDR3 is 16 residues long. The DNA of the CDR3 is TGTGCCACCAGCAGGAGCGGGACAGGCGCGAACACTGAAGCTTTCTTT. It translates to CATSRSGTGANTEAFF.

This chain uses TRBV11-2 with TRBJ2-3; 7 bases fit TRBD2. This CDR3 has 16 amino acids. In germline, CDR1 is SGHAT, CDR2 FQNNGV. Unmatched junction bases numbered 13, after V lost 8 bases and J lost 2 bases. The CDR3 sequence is CASAGEGSPNTDTQYF. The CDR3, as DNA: TGTGCCAGCGCCGGGGAGGGGTCCCCGAACACAGATACGCAGTATTTT.

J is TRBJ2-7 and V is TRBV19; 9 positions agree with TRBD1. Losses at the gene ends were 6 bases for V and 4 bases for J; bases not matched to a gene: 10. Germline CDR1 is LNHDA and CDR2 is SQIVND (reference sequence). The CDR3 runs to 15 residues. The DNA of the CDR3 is TGTGCCAGTAGCACCCGGGACAGGGATTTGTACGAGCAGTACTTC. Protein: CASSTRDRDLYEQYF.

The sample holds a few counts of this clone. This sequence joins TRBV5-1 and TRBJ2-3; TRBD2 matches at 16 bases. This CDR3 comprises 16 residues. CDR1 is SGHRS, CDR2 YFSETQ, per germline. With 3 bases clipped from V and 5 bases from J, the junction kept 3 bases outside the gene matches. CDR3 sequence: CASSSGLAGGRDTQYF. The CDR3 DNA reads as TGCGCCAGCAGCTCGGGACTAGCGGGAGGGCGAGATACGCAGTATTTT.

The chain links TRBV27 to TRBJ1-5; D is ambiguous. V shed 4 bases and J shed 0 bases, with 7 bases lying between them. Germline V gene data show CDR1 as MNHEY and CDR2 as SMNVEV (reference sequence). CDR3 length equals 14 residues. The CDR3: CASSSANSNQPQHF. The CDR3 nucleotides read TGTGCCAGCAGTTCAGCTAATAGCAATCAGCCCCAGCATTTT.

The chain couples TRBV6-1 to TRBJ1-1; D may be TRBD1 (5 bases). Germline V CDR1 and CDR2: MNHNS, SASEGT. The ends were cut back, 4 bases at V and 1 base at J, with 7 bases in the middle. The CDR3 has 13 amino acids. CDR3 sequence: CASSVQENTEAFF. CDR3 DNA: TGTGCCAGCAGTGTACAGGAGAACACTGAAGCTTTCTTT.

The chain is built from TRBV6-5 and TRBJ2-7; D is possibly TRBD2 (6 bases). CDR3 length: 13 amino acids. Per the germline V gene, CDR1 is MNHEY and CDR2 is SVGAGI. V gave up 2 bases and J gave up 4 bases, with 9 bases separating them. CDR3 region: CASSYAGPYEQYF. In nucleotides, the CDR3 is TGTGCCAGCAGTTACGCGGGACCTTACGAGCAGTACTTC.

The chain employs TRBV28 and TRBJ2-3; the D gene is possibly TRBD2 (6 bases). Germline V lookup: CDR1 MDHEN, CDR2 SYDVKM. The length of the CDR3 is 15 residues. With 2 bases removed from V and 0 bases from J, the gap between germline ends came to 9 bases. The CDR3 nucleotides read TGTGCCAGCAGTTTAACGGGAGAGAGCACAGATACGCAGTATTTT. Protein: CASSLTGESTDTQYF.

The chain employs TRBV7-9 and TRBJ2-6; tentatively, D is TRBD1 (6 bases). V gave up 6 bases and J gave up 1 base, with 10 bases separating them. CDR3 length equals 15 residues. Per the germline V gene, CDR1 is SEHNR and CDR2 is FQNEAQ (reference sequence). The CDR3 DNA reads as TGTGCCAGCAGAACCACAGGGTCTGGGGCCAACGTCCTGACTTTC. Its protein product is CASRTTGSGANVLTF.

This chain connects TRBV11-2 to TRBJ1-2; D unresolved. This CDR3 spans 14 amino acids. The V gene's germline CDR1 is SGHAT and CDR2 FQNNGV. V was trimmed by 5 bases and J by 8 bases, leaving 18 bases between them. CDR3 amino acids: CASSAGTGGRGYTF. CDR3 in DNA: TGTGCCAGCAGCGCGGGAACCGGCGGGAGGGGCTACACCTTC.

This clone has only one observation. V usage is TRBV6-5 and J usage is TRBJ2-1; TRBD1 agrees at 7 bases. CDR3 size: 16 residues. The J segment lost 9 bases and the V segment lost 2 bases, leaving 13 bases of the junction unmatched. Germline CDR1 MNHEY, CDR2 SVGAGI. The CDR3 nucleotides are TGTGCCAGCAGTTACAGCGTGGACGGGACAGTTCCTGAGCAGTTCTTC. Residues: CASSYSVDGTVPEQFF.

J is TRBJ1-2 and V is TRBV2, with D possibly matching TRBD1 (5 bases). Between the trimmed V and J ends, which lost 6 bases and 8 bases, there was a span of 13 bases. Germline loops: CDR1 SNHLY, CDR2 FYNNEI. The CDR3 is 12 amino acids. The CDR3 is CASSPKGLGYTF. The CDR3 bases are TGTGCCAGCAGCCCCAAGGGGTTGGGCTACACCTTC.

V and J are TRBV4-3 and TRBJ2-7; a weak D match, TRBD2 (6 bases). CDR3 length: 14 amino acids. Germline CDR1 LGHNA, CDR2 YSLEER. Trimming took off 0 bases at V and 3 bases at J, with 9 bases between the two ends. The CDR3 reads CASSQDLSGYEQYF. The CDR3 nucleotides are TGCGCCAGCAGCCAAGACCTTAGCGGCTACGAGCAGTACTTC.